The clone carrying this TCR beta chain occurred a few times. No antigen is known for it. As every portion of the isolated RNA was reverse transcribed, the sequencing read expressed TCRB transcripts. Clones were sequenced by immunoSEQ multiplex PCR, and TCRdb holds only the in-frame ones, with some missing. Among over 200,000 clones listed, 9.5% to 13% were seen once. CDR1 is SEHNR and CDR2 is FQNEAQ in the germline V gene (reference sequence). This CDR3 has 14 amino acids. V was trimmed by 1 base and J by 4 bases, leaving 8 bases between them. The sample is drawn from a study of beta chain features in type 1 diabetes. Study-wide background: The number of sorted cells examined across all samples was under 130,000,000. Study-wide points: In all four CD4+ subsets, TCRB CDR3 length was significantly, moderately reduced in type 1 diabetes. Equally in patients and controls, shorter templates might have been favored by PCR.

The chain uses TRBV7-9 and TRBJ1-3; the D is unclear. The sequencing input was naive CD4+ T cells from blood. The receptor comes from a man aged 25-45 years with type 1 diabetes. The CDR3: CASSLGDTGNTIYF. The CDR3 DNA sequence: TGTGCCAGCAGCTTAGGCGACACCGGAAACACCATATATTTT.